The next 5 T cell receptor beta chains were all read from a single sample in a study of blood T cell repertoires in COVID-19. Libraries were prepared by immunoSEQ multiplex PCR; TCRdb keeps only in-frame clonotypes and omits some of them. The table has roughly 82,000 clones, roughly four fifths seen once. The source material was peripheral blood. These receptors originate from a man in his fifties or sixties with acute or convalescent COVID-19.

This clone is a singleton in its sample. CDR3 bases: TGCGCCAGCAGCCAAGATGTAGCAACCTACAATGAGCAGTTCTTC. Its protein is CASSQDVATYNEQFF. The rearrangement links TRBV4-3 to TRBJ2-1; D remains ambiguous. The CDR3 is made up of 15 amino acids. The V gene's germline CDR1 is LGHNA and CDR2 YSLEER. The V gene lost 0 bases and the J gene lost 2 bases, with 8 bases spanning the gap.

This chain joins TRBV7-3 and TRBJ2-1, with D possibly TRBD1 on 5 matching bases. Trimming removed 4 bases at V and 6 bases at J, with 10 bases between. The CDR3 runs 13 residues. The V gene's germline CDR1 is SGHTA and CDR2 FQGTGA. CDR3 loop: CASSSNRPNEQFF. For the CDR3, the DNA is TGTGCCAGCAGCTCTAACAGGCCCAATGAGCAGTTCTTC.

The chain has TRBV12-3 or TRBV12-4 and TRBJ1-6, with no clear D. V lost 6 bases and J 9 bases, leaving 9 bases between the germline ends. The CDR3 loop spans 12 amino acids. CDR3 DNA sequence: TGTGCCAGCAGGGAGCGGGGTTCACCCCTCCACTTT. Translated, it gives CASRERGSPLHF.

This clone was detected once. This chain links TRBV24-1 with TRBJ2-1; the D gene is possibly TRBD2 (6 bases). CDR1 is KGHDR, CDR2 SFDVKD, per germline. This CDR3 spans 13 amino acids. The V end lost 8 bases, the J end lost 4 bases, and 11 bases lay between the germline ends. This chain's CDR3 is CATMASAYNEQFF. CDR3 sequence (DNA): TGTGCCACCATGGCTAGCGCTTACAATGAGCAGTTCTTC.

The chain employs TRBV7-2 and TRBJ1-6; 9 bases agree with TRBD1. Germline V CDR1 and CDR2: SGHTA, FQGNSA. V dropped 3 bases and J dropped 2; count of bases not matched to a gene: 2. The CDR3 is 16 residues long. The CDR3 loop reads CASSFRQGAYNSPLHF. CDR3 coding DNA: TGTGCCAGCAGCTTCCGACAGGGGGCCTATAATTCACCCCTCCACTTT.